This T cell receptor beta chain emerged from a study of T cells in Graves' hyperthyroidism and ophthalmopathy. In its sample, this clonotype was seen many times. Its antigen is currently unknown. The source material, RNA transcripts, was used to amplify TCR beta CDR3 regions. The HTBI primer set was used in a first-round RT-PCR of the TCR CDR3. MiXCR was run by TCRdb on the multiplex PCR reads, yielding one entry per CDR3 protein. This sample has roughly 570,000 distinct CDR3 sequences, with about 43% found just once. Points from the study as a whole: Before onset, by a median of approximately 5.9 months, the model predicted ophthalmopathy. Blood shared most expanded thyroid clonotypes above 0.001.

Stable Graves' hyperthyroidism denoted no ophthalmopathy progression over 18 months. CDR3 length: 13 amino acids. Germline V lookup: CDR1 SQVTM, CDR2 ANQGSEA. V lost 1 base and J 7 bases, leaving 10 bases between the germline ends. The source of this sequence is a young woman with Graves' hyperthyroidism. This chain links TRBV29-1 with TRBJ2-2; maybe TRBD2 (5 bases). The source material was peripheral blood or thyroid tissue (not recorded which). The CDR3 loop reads CSVEASGDGELFF. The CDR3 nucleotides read TGCAGCGTTGAAGCGTCCGGGGACGGGGAGCTGTTTTTT.